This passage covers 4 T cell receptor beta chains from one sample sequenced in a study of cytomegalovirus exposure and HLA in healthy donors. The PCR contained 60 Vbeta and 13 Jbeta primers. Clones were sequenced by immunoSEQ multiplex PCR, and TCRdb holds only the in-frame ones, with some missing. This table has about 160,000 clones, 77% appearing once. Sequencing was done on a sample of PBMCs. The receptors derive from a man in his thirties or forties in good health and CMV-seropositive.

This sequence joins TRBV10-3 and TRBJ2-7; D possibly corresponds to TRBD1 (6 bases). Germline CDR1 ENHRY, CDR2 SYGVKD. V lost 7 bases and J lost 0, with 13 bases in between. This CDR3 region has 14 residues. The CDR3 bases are TGTGCCATCAAGGACAGACTGAGCTCCTACGAGCAGTACTTC. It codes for CAIKDRLSSYEQYF.

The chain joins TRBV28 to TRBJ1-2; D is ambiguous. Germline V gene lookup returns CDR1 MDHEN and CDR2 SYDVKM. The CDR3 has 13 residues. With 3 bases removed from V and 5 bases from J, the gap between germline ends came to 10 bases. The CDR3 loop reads CASSFLFQYGYTF. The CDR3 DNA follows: TGTGCCAGCAGTTTTCTCTTCCAGTATGGCTACACCTTC.

The CDR3 loop is CASSMAMNTEAFF. CDR3 bases: TGTGCCAGCAGCATGGCAATGAACACTGAAGCTTTCTTT. The chain links TRBV9 to TRBJ1-1; D gene ambiguous. This CDR3 spans 13 amino acids. Trimming took 4 bases from V and 0 from J, leaving 7 bases between them. The germline V gene encodes CDR1 SGDLS and CDR2 YYNGEE.

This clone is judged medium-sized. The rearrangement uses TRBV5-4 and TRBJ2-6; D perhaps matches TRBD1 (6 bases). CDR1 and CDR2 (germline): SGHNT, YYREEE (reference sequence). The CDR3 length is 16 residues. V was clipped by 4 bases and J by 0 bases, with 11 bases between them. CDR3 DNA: TGTGCCAGCAGCGACGGACAGCCCTCTGGGGCCAACGTCCTGACTTTC. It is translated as CASSDGQPSGANVLTF.